A selection of T cell receptor beta chains follows, all from one sample in a study of cytomegalovirus exposure and HLA in healthy donors. The assay was immunoSEQ multiplex PCR, and TCRdb's table has in-frame clones only and misses some. The sample holds more than 55,000 clones, roughly 94% seen once. The sample was PBMCs. All receptors derive from a woman aged 18-29 years in good health and CMV-seronegative. The CDR3 runs from the conserved cysteine through the conserved F or W.

TRBV9	TRBJ2-7	CASSVGQAGYEQYF
TRBV5-4	TRBJ2-7	CASSYRTGGYYEQYF
TRBV19	TRBJ1-4	CASSIKGRGRPNEKLFF
TRBV7-8	TRBJ1-2	CASSPLTNANYGYTF
TRBV27	TRBJ2-7	CASSLTAPMTSSYEQYF
TRBV19	TRBJ1-5	CASSIANRGSSQPQHF
TRBV5-1	TRBJ1-2	CASTKKTSDSDYGYTF
TRBV9	TRBJ1-3	CASRGTASGNTIYF
TRBV7-6	TRBJ2-5	CASSLNGGRVRVETQYF
TRBV15	TRBJ2-3	CATSSGTSGGRTDTQYF
TRBV28	TRBJ1-1	CASKFIRNTEAFF
TRBV5-5	TRBJ2-7	CASSLGGQVSYEQYF
TRBV7-2	TRBJ1-6	CASSATGGSPLHF
TRBV25-1	TRBJ2-3	CASSESQLLGGDTQYF
TRBV6-5	TRBJ1-5	CASSPDGGNQPQHF
TRBV6-6	TRBJ2-5	CASSYSRETQYF
TRBV6-5	TRBJ1-1	CASSYRTGGTEAFF
TRBV27	TRBJ1-6	CASSVQGLLDSPLHF
TRBV6-4	TRBJ2-1	CASSDSAGGNNEQFF
TRBV19	TRBJ2-5	CASRGTGLGTKTQYF
TRBV7-9	TRBJ2-3	CASSLARGAPTDTQYF
TRBV11-2	TRBJ1-6	CASSRGVIGQGFSPLHF
TRBV5-5	TRBJ2-1	CASSLTSGYNEQFF
TRBV9	TRBJ1-3	CASSVGYSLSGNTIYF
TRBV28	TRBJ1-4	CASRPNRELAEKLFF
TRBV29-1	TRBJ2-5	CSGRVGQQETQYF
TRBV5-1	TRBJ1-4	CASRGLPGNEKLFF
TRBV29-1	TRBJ2-3	CSGSSGGADTQYF
TRBV6-5	TRBJ2-7	CASSYSTSGSYEQYF
TRBV19	TRBJ2-3	CASRTRGGADTQYF
TRBV7-3	TRBJ2-5	CASSSNSEETQYF
TRBV23-1	TRBJ2-1	CASSQEKRGNEQFF
TRBV19	TRBJ1-5	CASSIRPQRQGARDQPQHF
TRBV6-1	TRBJ2-1	CASSEALGGFNEQFF
TRBV19	TRBJ2-1	CASSIDRRGNEQFF
TRBV5-5	TRBJ1-4	CASTTITGDEKLFF
TRBV4-1	TRBJ2-7	CASSQGDGGQVWYEQYF
TRBV27	TRBJ1-6	CASSFGYNSPLHF
TRBV25-1	TRBJ2-1	CASSDQTGGVGDEQFF